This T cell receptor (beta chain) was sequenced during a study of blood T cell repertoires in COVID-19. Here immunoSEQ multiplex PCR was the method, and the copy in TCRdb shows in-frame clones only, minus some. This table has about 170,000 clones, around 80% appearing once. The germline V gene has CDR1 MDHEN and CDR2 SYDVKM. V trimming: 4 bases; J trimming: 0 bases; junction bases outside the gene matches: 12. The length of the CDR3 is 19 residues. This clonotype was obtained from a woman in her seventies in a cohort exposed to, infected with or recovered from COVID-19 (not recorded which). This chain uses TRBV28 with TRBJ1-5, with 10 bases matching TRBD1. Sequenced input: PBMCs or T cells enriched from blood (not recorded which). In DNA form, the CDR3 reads TGTGCCAGCAGTTCCCTCCGGGGACAGGGGTCTTATAGCAATCAGCCCCAGCATTTT. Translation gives CASSSLRGQGSYSNQPQHF.